This T cell receptor (beta chain) was obtained from a study of OX40 agonist ivuxolimab in advanced cancers. Study information: Hepatocellular carcinoma, melanoma, renal cell or head and neck cancer was diagnosed in the dose-escalation patients. Past anti-PD-1, anti-PD-L1 or anti-CTLA-4 therapy was accepted, and approximately 37% had received some. Study-wide points: Fewer expanded clones were found on average in CD4+ than in CD8+ T cells. By week 6 at 0.1 to 3.0 mg/kg, blood CD4+ and CD8+ T cells had expanded clonally.

Details on this clone: The antigen remains undetermined.

The CDR3 has 15 residues. Germline lookup yields CDR1 LGHNA and CDR2 YSLEER. Losses at the gene ends were 1 base for V and 9 bases for J; bases not matched to a gene: 9. TCRdb's copy holds only in-frame clones and misses some; the assay was immunoSEQ multiplex PCR. There are around 10,000 clones in the sample; roughly four fifths occur only once, and about a fifth lies in the top ten. The source is an adult with an advanced solid tumor such as melanoma, head and neck, liver or kidney cancer. Sequencing used CD4+ or CD8+ T cells sorted from blood, obtained in a trial of the OX40 agonist ivuxolimab. The chain carries TRBV4-3 and TRBJ2-1; TRBD2 agrees at 7 bases. The CDR3 region has the DNA TGCGCCAGCAGCCAAGGAGGTTTGTCGGGAGGTGAGCAGTTCTTC. The encoded protein is CASSQGGLSGGEQFF.